Listed below are T cell receptor beta chains from one sample, sequenced in a study of regulatory T cells in long-lasting Graves disease. TCRdb reanalysed the multiplex PCR reads using MiXCR and keeps one entry per CDR3 protein. The table has 300,000 to 400,000 distinct CDR3 sequences, 15% to 20% seen once. Sample: peripheral blood mononuclear cells (PBMCs), taken when the disease was refractory, from a patient treated with antithyroid drugs. These receptors were taken from a female donor with Graves disease. The CDR3 runs from the conserved cysteine through the conserved F or W. D genes are given only for firm matches. Clone sizes are given selectively: once, few, many, or a class where the clone is expanded.

CDR3,DNA,size,D,J,length,V
CASSPSATSGRAGELFF,TGTGCCAGCAGTCCTTCAGCGACTAGCGGGAGGGCCGGGGAGCTGTTTTTT,-,TRBD2,TRBJ2-2,17,TRBV6-2/TRBV6-3
CASSSLAGVSGETQYF,TGTGCCAGCAGCTCACTAGCGGGGGTCTCAGGGGAGACCCAGTACTTC,many,TRBD2,TRBJ2-5,16,TRBV7-2
CASSVIGGVEQYF,TGCGCCAGCAGCGTAATCGGGGGGGTCGAGCAGTACTTC,few,TRBD2,TRBJ2-7,13,TRBV5-1
CASGGTGANTEAFF,TGCGCCAGCGGAGGGACAGGGGCGAACACTGAAGCTTTCTTT,many,TRBD1,TRBJ1-1,14,TRBV5-1
CASSSRLAGSYEQYF,TGTGCCAGCAGCTCCAGGCTAGCGGGATCCTACGAGCAGTACTTC,many,TRBD2,TRBJ2-7,15,TRBV2
CATSDLSGYGYTF,TGTGCCACCAGTGATTTGTCAGGGTACGGCTACACCTTC,many,-,TRBJ1-2,13,TRBV24-1
CASSSLAGSASYEQYF,TGTGCCAGCTCATCTCTAGCGGGAAGCGCTTCCTACGAGCAGTACTTC,few,TRBD2,TRBJ2-7,16,TRBV18
CASRSFTYEQYF,TGTGCCAGTAGGAGTTTTACCTACGAGCAGTACTTC,-,-,TRBJ2-7,12,TRBV19
CASSPGTSVGKTQYF,TGTGCCAGCAGCCCCGGGACTAGCGTTGGGAAGACCCAGTACTTC,many,TRBD2,TRBJ2-5,15,TRBV7-8
CASSLGTGGGYGYTF,TGTGCCAGCAGTTTGGGGACAGGGGGCGGCTATGGCTACACCTTC,many,TRBD1,TRBJ1-2,15,TRBV28
CASSLEGQGAVPYGYTF,TGTGCCAGCAGCTTGGAGGGGCAGGGGGCAGTTCCCTATGGCTACACCTTC,-,TRBD1,TRBJ1-2,17,TRBV5-5
CASSEGDSYEQYF,TGCGCCAGCAGTGAGGGGGACAGCTACGAGCAGTACTTC,many,TRBD1,TRBJ2-7,13,TRBV10-1
CASSPDTGTEAFF,TGTGCCAGCTCACCGGACACCGGGACTGAAGCTTTCTTT,many,-,TRBJ1-1,13,TRBV18
CASRFHNRSNQPQHF,TGTGCCAGCAGGTTCCATAATCGTAGCAATCAGCCCCAGCATTTT,many,-,TRBJ1-5,15,TRBV28
CASSYSHRAYEQYF,TGTGCCAGCAGTTACTCGCACAGGGCTTACGAGCAGTACTTC,once,-,TRBJ2-7,14,TRBV6-5
CASVLGGGRDNEQFF,TGTGCTAGTGTCCTGGGGGGAGGGCGTGACAATGAGCAGTTCTTC,-,TRBD2,TRBJ2-1,15,TRBV6-1
CASSLTPEDDTEAFF,TGTGCCAGCAGCCTAACACCCGAGGACGACACTGAAGCTTTCTTT,many,-,TRBJ1-1,15,TRBV5-6
CASSLMEPEQYF,TGTGCCAGCAGCTTAATGGAGCCAGAGCAGTACTTC,many,-,TRBJ2-7,12,TRBV11-2
CSARGSGNSGANVLTF,TGCAGTGCTAGAGGATCAGGGAACTCTGGGGCCAACGTCCTGACTTTC,many,-,TRBJ2-6,16,TRBV20-1
CASSTATGTPFSEQYF,TGTGCCAGCAGCACGGCTACGGGGACTCCCTTCTCCGAGCAGTACTTC,few,-,TRBJ2-7,16,TRBV7-9
CASSSGGRLFYEQYF,TGCGCCAGCAGCTCGGGGGGACGGTTGTTTTACGAGCAGTACTTC,-,TRBD2,TRBJ2-7,15,TRBV5-1
CATLAGVVHGELFF,TGTGCCACCCTAGCGGGAGTCGTCCACGGGGAGCTGTTTTTT,many,TRBD2,TRBJ2-2,14,TRBV2
CASSDGTPNTGELFF,TGCGCCAGCAGCGACGGGACTCCAAACACCGGGGAGCTGTTTTTT,few,-,TRBJ2-2,15,TRBV5-1
CAWRSTGTSNTEAFF,TGTGCCTGGAGATCGACCGGGACATCGAACACTGAAGCTTTCTTT,many,-,TRBJ1-1,15,TRBV30
CASSLTTDLGGYTF,TGTGCCAGCAGCTTAACGACAGATCTAGGTGGCTACACCTTC,many,-,TRBJ1-2,14,TRBV7-9
CASGLVNSGSRNEQFF,TGTGCTAGTGGTTTGGTAAACAGCGGGAGTAGGAATGAGCAGTTCTTC,-,TRBD2,TRBJ2-1,16,TRBV12-5
CASSLGGQGNQPQHF,TGTGCCAGCAGTCTCGGGGGACAGGGGAATCAGCCCCAGCATTTT,few,TRBD1,TRBJ1-5,15,TRBV12-3/TRBV12-4
CASSLDRPNSPLHF,TGTGCCAGCAGCTTAGACAGACCAAATTCACCCCTCCACTTT,-,-,TRBJ1-6,14,TRBV7-3
CASSAIRDRGLTGQYF,TGTGCCAGCAGTGCGATTCGGGACAGGGGGCTTACTGGGCAGTACTTC,many,TRBD1,TRBJ2-7,16,TRBV2